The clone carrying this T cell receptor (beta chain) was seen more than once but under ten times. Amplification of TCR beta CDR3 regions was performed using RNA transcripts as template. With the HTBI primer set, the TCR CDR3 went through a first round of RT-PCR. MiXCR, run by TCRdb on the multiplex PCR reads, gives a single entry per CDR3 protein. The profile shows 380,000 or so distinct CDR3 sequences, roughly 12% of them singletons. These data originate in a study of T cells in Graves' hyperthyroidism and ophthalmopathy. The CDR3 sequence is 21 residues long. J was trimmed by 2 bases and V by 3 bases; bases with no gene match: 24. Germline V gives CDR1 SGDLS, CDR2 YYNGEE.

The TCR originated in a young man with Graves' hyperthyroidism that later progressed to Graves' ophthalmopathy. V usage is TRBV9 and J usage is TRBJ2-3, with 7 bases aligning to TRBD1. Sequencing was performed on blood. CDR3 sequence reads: CASSARPRETSMTGYTDTQYF. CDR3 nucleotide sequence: TGTGCCAGCAGCGCCCGTCCAAGGGAAACCTCGATGACAGGGTACACAGATACGCAGTATTTT.